This TCR beta chain is drawn from a study of CD8 T cells in ankylosing spondylitis. General study points: Among TCR beta sequences, a motif of fewer than 10 highly homologous variants appeared characteristic of ankylosing spondylitis blood. From matched ankylosing spondylitis synovial fluid, disease-linked clones were reportedly recovered at significantly enriched levels.

V lost 5 bases, J lost 7 bases, and 10 bases lay in between. From germline, CDR1 is PRHDT and CDR2 FYEKMQ (reference sequence). The CDR3 sequence is 12 residues long. This clonotype was recorded once. The antigen is unknown. Quantitative barcoded 5'-RACE was used to prepare TCR beta libraries. TCRdb reprocessed the 5' RACE reads via MiXCR and lists one record per CDR3 protein. Of around 150,000 distinct CDR3 sequences listed, roughly 44% were seen once; the top ten hold nearly 15%. The rearrangement joins TRBV13 to TRBJ2-3; D ambiguous. Sequencing was carried out using synovial fluid, either unsorted or a sorted T cell fraction (not recorded which). This TCR derives from a male donor with ankylosing spondylitis. CDR3 loop: CASSGLLHTQYF. CDR3 coding DNA: TGTGCCAGCAGCGGCCTCCTCCATACGCAGTATTTT.